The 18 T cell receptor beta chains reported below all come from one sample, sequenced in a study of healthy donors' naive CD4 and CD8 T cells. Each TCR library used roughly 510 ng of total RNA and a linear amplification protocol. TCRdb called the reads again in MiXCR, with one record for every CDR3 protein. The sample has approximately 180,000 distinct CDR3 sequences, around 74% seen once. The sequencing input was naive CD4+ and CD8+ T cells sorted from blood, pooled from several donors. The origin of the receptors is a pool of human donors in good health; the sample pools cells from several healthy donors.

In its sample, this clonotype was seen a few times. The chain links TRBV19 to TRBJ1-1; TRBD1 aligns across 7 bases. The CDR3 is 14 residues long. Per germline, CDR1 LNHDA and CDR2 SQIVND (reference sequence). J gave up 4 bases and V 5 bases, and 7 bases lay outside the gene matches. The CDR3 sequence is CASSPRTGFTEAFF. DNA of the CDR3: TGTGCCAGTAGTCCAAGGACAGGATTCACTGAAGCTTTCTTT.

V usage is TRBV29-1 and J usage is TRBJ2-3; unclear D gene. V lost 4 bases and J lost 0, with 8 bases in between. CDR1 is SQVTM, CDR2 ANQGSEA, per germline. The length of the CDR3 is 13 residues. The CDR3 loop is CSVVSFSTDTQYF. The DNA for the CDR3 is TGCAGCGTTGTAAGCTTTAGCACAGATACGCAGTATTTT.

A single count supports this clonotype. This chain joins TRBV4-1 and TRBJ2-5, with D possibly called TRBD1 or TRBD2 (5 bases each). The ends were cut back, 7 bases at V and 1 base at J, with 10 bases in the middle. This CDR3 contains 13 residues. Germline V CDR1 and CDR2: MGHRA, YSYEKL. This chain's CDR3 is CASNSGTQETQYF. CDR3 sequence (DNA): TGCGCCAGCAACTCCGGGACCCAAGAGACCCAGTACTTC.

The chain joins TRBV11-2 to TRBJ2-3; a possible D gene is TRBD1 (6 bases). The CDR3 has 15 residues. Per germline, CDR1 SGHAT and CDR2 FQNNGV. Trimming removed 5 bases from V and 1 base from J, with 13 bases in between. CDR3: CASSPDRVRTDTQYF. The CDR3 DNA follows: TGTGCCAGCAGCCCGGACAGAGTTCGCACAGATACGCAGTATTTT. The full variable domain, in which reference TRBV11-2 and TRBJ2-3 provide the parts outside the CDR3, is EAGVAQSPRYKIIEKRQSVAFWCNPISGHATLYWYQQILGQGPKLLIQFQNNGVVDDSQLPKDRFSAERLKGVDSTLKIQPAKLEDSAVYLCASSPDRVRTDTQYFGPGTRLTVL.

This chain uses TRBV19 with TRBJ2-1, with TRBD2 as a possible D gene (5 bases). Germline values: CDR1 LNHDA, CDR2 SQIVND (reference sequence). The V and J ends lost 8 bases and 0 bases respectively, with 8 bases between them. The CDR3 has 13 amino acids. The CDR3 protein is CASSGSSYNEQFF. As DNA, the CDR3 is TGTGCCAGTTCGGGGAGCTCCTACAATGAGCAGTTCTTC. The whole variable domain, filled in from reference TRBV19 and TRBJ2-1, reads DGGITQSPKYLFRKEGQNVTLSCEQNLNHDAMYWYRQDPGQGLRLIYYSQIVNDFQKGDIAEGYSVSREKKESFPLTVTSAQKNPTAFYLCASSGSSYNEQFFGPGTRLTVL.

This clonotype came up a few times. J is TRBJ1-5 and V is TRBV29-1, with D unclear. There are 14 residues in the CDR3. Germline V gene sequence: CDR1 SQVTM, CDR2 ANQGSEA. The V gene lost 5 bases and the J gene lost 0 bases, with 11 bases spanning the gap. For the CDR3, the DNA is TGCAGCGTTTCCGGGAGGGATAGCAATCAGCCCCAGCATTTT. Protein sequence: CSVSGRDSNQPQHF.

The CDR3 reads CASSSWTLQETQYF. In DNA, the CDR3 is TGTGCCAGCAGCTCATGGACTCTCCAAGAGACCCAGTACTTC. The chain joins TRBV11-2 to TRBJ2-5, with D tentatively TRBD2 (5 bases). The CDR3 consists of 14 residues. V gave up 4 bases and J gave up 1 base, with 10 bases separating them. Germline CDR1 is SGHAT and CDR2 is FQNNGV. Complete variable domain (other parts from reference TRBV11-2 and TRBJ2-5): EAGVAQSPRYKIIEKRQSVAFWCNPISGHATLYWYQQILGQGPKLLIQFQNNGVVDDSQLPKDRFSAERLKGVDSTLKIQPAKLEDSAVYLCASSSWTLQETQYFGPGTRLLVL.

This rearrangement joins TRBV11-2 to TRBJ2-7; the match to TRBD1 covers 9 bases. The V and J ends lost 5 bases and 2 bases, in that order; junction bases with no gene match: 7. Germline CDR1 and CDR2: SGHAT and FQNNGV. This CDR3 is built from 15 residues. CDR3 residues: CASSLRTGATYEQYF. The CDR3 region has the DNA TGTGCCAGCAGCCTTCGGACAGGGGCCACCTACGAGCAGTACTTC.

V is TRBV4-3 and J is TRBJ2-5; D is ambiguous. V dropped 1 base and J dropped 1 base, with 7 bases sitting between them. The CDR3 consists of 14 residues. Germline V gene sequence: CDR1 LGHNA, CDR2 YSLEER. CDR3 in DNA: TGCGCCAGCAGCCAAGGACACAGCCAAGAGACCCAGTACTTC. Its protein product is CASSQGHSQETQYF.

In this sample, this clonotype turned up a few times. This CDR3 is CAWSRRLTSSYEQYF. For the CDR3, the DNA is TGTGCCTGGAGTAGGCGACTAACGAGCTCCTACGAGCAGTACTTC. The chain employs TRBV30 and TRBJ2-7, with D maybe TRBD2 (5 bases). The CDR3 is 15 amino acids. Trimming left V 2 bases short and J 0 bases short, with 14 bases between. Germline loops: CDR1 GTSNPN, CDR2 SVGIG (reference sequence).

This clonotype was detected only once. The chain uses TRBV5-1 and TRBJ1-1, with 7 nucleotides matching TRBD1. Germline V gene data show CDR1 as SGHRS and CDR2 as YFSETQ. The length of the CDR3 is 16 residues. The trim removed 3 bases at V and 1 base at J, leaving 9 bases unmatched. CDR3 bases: TGCGCCAGCAGCTGGAGCTCGGGACAGAGGAACACTGAAGCTTTCTTT. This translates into CASSWSSGQRNTEAFF.

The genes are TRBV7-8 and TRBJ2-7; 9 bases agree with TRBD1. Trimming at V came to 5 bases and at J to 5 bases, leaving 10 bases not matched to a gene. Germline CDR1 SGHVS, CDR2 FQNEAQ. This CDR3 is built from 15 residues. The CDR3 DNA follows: TGTGCCAGCAGCCGGGGGACAGGGATGGCCCACGAGCAGTACTTC. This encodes CASSRGTGMAHEQYF. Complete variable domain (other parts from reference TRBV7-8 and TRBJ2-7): GAGVSQSPRYKVAKRGQDVALRCDPISGHVSLFWYQQALGQGPEFLTYFQNEAQLDKSGLPSDRFFAERPEGSVSTLKIQRTQQEDSAVYLCASSRGTGMAHEQYFGPGTRLTVT.

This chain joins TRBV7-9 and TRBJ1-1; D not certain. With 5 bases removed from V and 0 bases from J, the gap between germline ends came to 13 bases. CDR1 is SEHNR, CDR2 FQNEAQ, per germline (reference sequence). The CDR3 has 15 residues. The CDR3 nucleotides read TGTGCCAGCAGCGTAGGACTGGCAGTGAACACTGAAGCTTTCTTT. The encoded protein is CASSVGLAVNTEAFF. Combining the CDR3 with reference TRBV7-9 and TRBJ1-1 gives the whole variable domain DTGVSQNPRHKITKRGQNVTFRCDPISEHNRLYWYRQTLGQGPEFLTYFQNEAQLEKSRLLSDRFSAERPKGSFSTLEIQRTEQGDSAMYLCASSVGLAVNTEAFFGQGTRLTVV.

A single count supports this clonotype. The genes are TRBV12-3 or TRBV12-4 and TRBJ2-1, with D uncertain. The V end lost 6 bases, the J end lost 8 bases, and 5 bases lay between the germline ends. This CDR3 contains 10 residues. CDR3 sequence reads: CASSLYEQFF. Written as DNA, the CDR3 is TGTGCCAGCAGCCTCTATGAGCAGTTCTTC.

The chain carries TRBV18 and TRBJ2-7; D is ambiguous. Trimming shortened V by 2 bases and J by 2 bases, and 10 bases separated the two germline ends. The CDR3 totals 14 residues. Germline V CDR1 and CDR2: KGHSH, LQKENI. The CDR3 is CASSPSIATYEQYF. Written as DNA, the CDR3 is TGTGCCAGCTCACCAAGTATTGCCACCTACGAGCAGTACTTC.

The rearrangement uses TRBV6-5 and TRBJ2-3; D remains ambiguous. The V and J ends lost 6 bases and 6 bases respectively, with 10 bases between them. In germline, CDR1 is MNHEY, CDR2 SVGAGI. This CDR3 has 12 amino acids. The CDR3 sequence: CASSRPSDTQYF. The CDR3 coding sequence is TGTGCCAGCAGCCGTCCCTCCGATACGCAGTATTTT.

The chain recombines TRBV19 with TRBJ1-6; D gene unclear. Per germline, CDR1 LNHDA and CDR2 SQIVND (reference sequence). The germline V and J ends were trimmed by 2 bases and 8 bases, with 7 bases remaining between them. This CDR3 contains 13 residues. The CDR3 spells CASSIRTDSPLHF. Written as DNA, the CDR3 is TGTGCCAGTAGTATACGGACTGATTCACCCCTCCACTTT.

CDR3 loop: CASSLVDQETQYF. The CDR3, as DNA: TGCGCCAGCAGCTTGGTAGACCAAGAGACCCAGTACTTC. The V call is TRBV5-1, the J call TRBJ2-5; D call uncertain. This CDR3 comprises 13 residues. The germline V gene encodes CDR1 SGHRS and CDR2 YFSETQ. V lost 0 bases, J lost 0 bases, and 3 bases lay in between.